The entry that follows covers one T cell receptor beta chain sequence. Patients at the Seattle site were enrolled during active infection and followed longitudinally. Trimming took off 6 bases at V and 7 bases at J, with 16 bases between the two ends. Germline CDR1 reads SQVTM; CDR2 reads ANQGSEA. The CDR3 spans 12 residues. The data were obtained in a study of blood T cell repertoires in COVID-19. For the study at large: Researchers got acute and convalescent COVID-19 samples from the United States, Italy and Spain.

How the authors handled the data: It was from reference gene primer amplification that nucleated cell counts were estimated. Libraries were prepared by immunoSEQ multiplex PCR; TCRdb keeps only in-frame clonotypes and omits some of them. V, J and clone size are taken as reported in that table, and D and trimming were inferred from the DNA itself. This sample yields more than 150,000 clones, of which roughly 76% are seen a single time; roughly 12% belongs to the top ten. The chain couples TRBV29-1 to TRBJ2-7, with D possibly matching TRBD2 (6 bases). Sequencing was carried out using peripheral blood. This sequence was found in a woman at least 80 years old with COVID-19, enrolled during active disease. CDR3 amino acids: CSVSEGLREQYF. As DNA, the CDR3 is TGCAGCGTCTCGGAGGGCCTACGGGAGCAGTACTTC.